This T cell receptor (beta chain) was documented in a study of identical twins. The CDR3 length is 17 residues. Trimming at V came to 4 bases and at J to 0 bases, leaving 5 bases not matched to a gene. Germline V gives CDR1 SQVTM, CDR2 ANQGSEA. This clonotype was seen repeatedly, ten times or more. TCRdb reanalysed the 5' RACE reads using MiXCR and keeps one entry per CDR3 protein. The table shows about 260,000 distinct CDR3 sequences, with roughly 7% occurring only once. The sample was also reused in another study, on yellow fever vaccine responses in identical twins. As reported in that work: As reported, the vaccine T cell response of twins seemed partly convergent and partly personalized.

Sequenced: memory (CD45RO+) T cells sorted from blood. The clonotype was recovered from a woman aged 18-29 years in good health. This chain connects TRBV29-1 to TRBJ2-1; 14 bases are shared with TRBD2. The DNA for the CDR3 is TGCAGCGTTGGGGGGACTAGCGGGGGCAGCTCCTACAATGAGCAGTTCTTC. It is translated as CSVGGTSGGSSYNEQFF.